A single sample gave rise to the 17 T cell receptor beta chains below, sequenced in a study of graft-versus-host responses after intestinal transplantation. Their target antigens are unknown. This table comes from immunoSEQ multiplex PCR, and its TCRdb copy is limited to in-frame clones, with some not included. The top ten clones hold 0.095% to 0.15% of a sample with over 100,000 clones, about 93% of them seen once. The material was unstimulated CD4+ T cells sorted from spleen or lymph node cells, obtained before intestinal transplant. The receptors come from a human donor who received an intestinal transplant.

V usage is TRBV7-6 and J usage is TRBJ2-2; 11 bases match TRBD1. CDR3 size: 14 residues. With V trimmed by 5 bases and J by 7 bases, 3 bases remained unmatched. Germline V gene sequence: CDR1 SGHVS, CDR2 FNYEAQ. CDR3 in amino acids: CASSEGQGVGELFF. The CDR3 region has the DNA TGTGCCAGCAGCGAGGGACAGGGGGTCGGGGAGCTGTTTTTT.

This sequence joins TRBV19 and TRBJ2-1; 8 positions agree with TRBD2. This CDR3 has 16 amino acids. From germline, CDR1 is LNHDA and CDR2 SQIVND (reference sequence). J gave up 6 bases and V 2 bases, and 9 bases lay outside the gene matches. CDR3 protein: CASSIMSGSGSNEQFF. In DNA, the CDR3 is TGTGCCAGTAGTATAATGAGCGGGAGTGGGTCCAATGAGCAGTTCTTC.

A few counts support this clone. This chain uses TRBV12-2 with TRBJ2-7. TRBV12-2 is assigned pseudogene status. There are 9 residues in the CDR3. The CDR3 protein is CASLYEQYF. The CDR3 region has the DNA TGTGCAAGTCTGTACGAGCAGTACTTC.

The CDR3 here is CASSGGAGAYEQYF. CDR3 DNA: TGTGCCAGCAGTGGGGGTGCGGGAGCCTACGAGCAGTACTTC. The chain employs TRBV25-1 and TRBJ2-7, with 7 bases aligning to TRBD2. Germline values: CDR1 MGHDK, CDR2 SYGVNS. The CDR3 contains 14 residues. After removal of 4 bases from V and 2 bases from J, the junction contained 5 bases not matched to a gene.

DNA of the CDR3: TGTGCCTGGAGTGTAATGGCGGCGTGGCAGCCCCAGCATTTT. Translating gives CAWSVMAAWQPQHF. The V call is TRBV30, the J call TRBJ1-5; D is ambiguous. The CDR3 totals 14 residues. V was clipped by 0 bases and J by 7 bases, with 13 bases between them. Per germline, CDR1 GTSNPN and CDR2 SVGIG (reference sequence).

The chain's CDR3 is CSVSGRVKNEQFF. In DNA form, the CDR3 reads TGCAGCGTTAGCGGGAGGGTTAAGAATGAGCAGTTCTTC. The chain is built from TRBV29-1 and TRBJ2-1; TRBD2 matches 10 bases. CDR1 and CDR2 (germline): SQVTM, ANQGSEA. V lost 5 bases, J lost 7 bases, and 5 bases stayed unmatched. The CDR3 contains 13 residues.

This chain connects TRBV6-1 to TRBJ1-2, with 7 bases lining up with TRBD1. The CDR3 contains 15 residues. The germline V gene has CDR1 MNHNS and CDR2 SASEGT. The ends lost 2 bases at V and 8 bases at J; junction bases unmatched: 11. CDR3 in amino acids: CASSEPETYRGGYTF. CDR3 bases: TGTGCCAGCAGTGAACCGGAGACTTACAGGGGAGGCTACACCTTC.

The rearrangement uses TRBV6-5 and TRBJ1-1; TRBD1 is a possible D gene (6 bases). V lost 0 bases to trimming and J lost 4 bases, with 9 bases between them. This CDR3 spans 14 amino acids. The germline V gene has CDR1 MNHEY and CDR2 SVGAGI. The CDR3 coding sequence is TGTGCCAGCAGTTACTCTGAGGGGGTCACTGAAGCTTTCTTT. Translating gives CASSYSEGVTEAFF.

As regards this clone: A read error may produce the germline difference seen at one junction end. V gene TRBV5-8 combines with J gene TRBJ2-7; no reliable D call. CDR3 size: 11 residues. Germline V gives CDR1 SGHTS, CDR2 YDEGEE. CDR3 sequence reads: CASSPQRDAHF. CDR3 DNA: TGTGCCAGCAGCCCCCAGCGAGACGCTCACTTC.

The chain joins TRBV19 to TRBJ1-5; D remains unclear. Trimming cost V 6 bases and J 0 bases, with 9 bases left between them. Per germline, CDR1 LNHDA and CDR2 SQIVND (reference sequence). CDR3 length: 14 residues. CDR3 in DNA: TGTGCCAGTAGGAAAACAAATAGCAATCAGCCCCAGCATTTT. It translates to CASRKTNSNQPQHF.

This rearrangement joins TRBV6-1 to TRBJ1-2; no definite D call. The CDR3 covers 13 residues. CDR1 and CDR2 (germline): MNHNS, SASEGT. Trimming shortened V by 5 bases and J by 4 bases, and 11 bases separated the two germline ends. CDR3 amino acids: CASSSGGGYGYTF. CDR3 DNA: TGTGCCAGCAGTTCCGGAGGCGGCTATGGCTACACCTTC.

The chain uses TRBV11-1 and TRBJ1-1; no definite D call. Trimming removed 1 base from V and 4 bases from J, with 10 bases in between. Germline V gives CDR1 SGHAT, CDR2 FQDESV (reference sequence). The CDR3 contains 14 residues. The CDR3 reads CASSLGNGGTEAFF. Written as DNA, the CDR3 is TGTGCCAGCAGCTTAGGCAACGGAGGCACTGAAGCTTTCTTT.

The chain joins TRBV11-2 to TRBJ1-2, with D maybe TRBD1 (5 bases). CDR1 and CDR2 (germline): SGHAT, FQNNGV. The CDR3 loop spans 14 amino acids. V lost 0 bases and J 4 bases, leaving 9 bases between the germline ends. CDR3 sequence: CASSLDQGSYGYTF. In DNA, the CDR3 is TGTGCCAGCAGCTTAGATCAGGGATCCTATGGCTACACCTTC.

J is TRBJ2-7 and V is TRBV5-1; 7 nucleotides agree with TRBD1. J gave up 3 bases and V 4 bases, and 7 bases lay outside the gene matches. The CDR3 is 14 amino acids. The germline CDR1 and CDR2 sequences are SGHRS and YFSETQ. CDR3 in amino acids: CASSPGQRSYEQYF. CDR3 nucleotides: TGCGCCAGCAGCCCGGGACAGCGAAGCTACGAGCAGTACTTC.

The chain has TRBV9 and TRBJ2-3; 11 nucleotides match TRBD2. The CDR3 has 18 amino acids. Germline CDR1 reads SGDLS; CDR2 reads YYNGEE. The V gene end was trimmed by 4 bases and the J gene end by 5 bases; junction bases not matched to a gene: 15. CDR3 nucleotides: TGTGCCAGCAGCATAGAGCCCACCGGACTAGCGGGTGGAGATACGCAGTATTTT. It codes for CASSIEPTGLAGGDTQYF.

The chain recombines TRBV28 with TRBJ1-4; D unresolved. V lost 5 bases, J lost 10 bases, and 11 bases lay in between. The CDR3 runs to 12 residues. Per germline, CDR1 MDHEN and CDR2 SYDVKM. The CDR3 nucleotides are TGTGCCAGCAGTCCACTGGGTGGAAAACTGTTTTTT. It yields the protein CASSPLGGKLFF.

This chain joins TRBV19 and TRBJ2-3; D remains ambiguous. The CDR3 extends over 14 amino acids. Germline lookup yields CDR1 LNHDA and CDR2 SQIVND (reference sequence). Trimming took 3 bases from V and 0 from J, leaving 7 bases between them. CDR3 sequence (DNA): TGTGCCAGTAGTATCCCCCCTAGCACAGATACGCAGTATTTT. Encoded protein: CASSIPPSTDTQYF.